Listed here are 22 T cell receptor beta chains from one sample, sequenced in a study of blood T cell repertoires in COVID-19. Sequencing was performed with immunoSEQ multiplex PCR; in TCRdb, only in-frame clones are kept and a portion is missing. The table shows approximately 60,000 clones, with roughly 80% occurring only once. The sample taken for sequencing was peripheral blood. The receptors originated from a woman aged 55-70 years with acute or convalescent COVID-19.

V gene TRBV27 combines with J gene TRBJ2-2, with 11 bases that match TRBD2. V shed 4 bases, J shed 5 bases, and the junction held 6 bases outside the gene matches. The CDR3 sequence is 16 residues long. CDR1 is MNHEY and CDR2 is SMNVEV in the germline V gene (reference sequence). The CDR3 loop reads CASSSQGLAVTGELFF. The DNA of the CDR3 is TGTGCCAGCAGTTCTCAGGGACTAGCGGTAACCGGGGAGCTGTTTTTT.

This clone was observed a handful of times. The chain joins TRBV5-4 to TRBJ2-2, with a weak D call TRBD2 (6 bases). The V end lost 4 bases, the J end lost 6 bases, and 10 bases lay between the germline ends. This CDR3 is 13 amino acids long. Germline V CDR1 and CDR2: SGHNT, YYREEE (reference sequence). The DNA of the CDR3 is TGTGCCAGCAGCCTAGGAGGGGCCGGGGAGCTGTTTTTT. Its translation is CASSLGGAGELFF.

The chain employs TRBV7-2 and TRBJ2-5, with 10 nucleotides matching TRBD1. The junction had 6 bases not matched to a gene; V was cut back by 1 base and J by 1 base. The CDR3 runs to 17 residues. Per the germline V gene, CDR1 is SGHTA and CDR2 is FQGNSA. CDR3 nucleotides: TGTGCCAGCAGCTTAGTAAGGGGGGACAGGGGCCAAGAGACCCAGTACTTC. Translated, it gives CASSLVRGDRGQETQYF.

The chain employs TRBV5-1 and TRBJ2-2; 8 nucleotides align to TRBD1. Germline V gene sequence: CDR1 SGHRS, CDR2 YFSETQ. This CDR3 comprises 16 residues. Trimming took 0 bases from V and 5 from J; bases not matched to a gene: 6. CDR3 protein: CASSLGQGMHTGELFF. In DNA form, the CDR3 reads TGCGCCAGCAGCTTGGGACAGGGGATGCATACCGGGGAGCTGTTTTTT.

V and J are TRBV5-1 and TRBJ2-5; 13 bases line up with TRBD2. Germline V gene data show CDR1 as SGHRS and CDR2 as YFSETQ. This CDR3 has 16 amino acids. V lost 4 bases and J lost 5; bases outside the gene matches: 8. CDR3 amino acids: CASSNRLAGGRETQYF. CDR3 nucleotides: TGCGCCAGCAGCAACCGACTAGCGGGGGGCCGGGAGACCCAGTACTTC.

The chain uses TRBV6-5 and TRBJ1-6; weak D call: TRBD1 (5 bases). The germline V gene has CDR1 MNHEY and CDR2 SVGAGI. The V and J ends lost 0 bases and 5 bases respectively, with 8 bases between them. The CDR3 is 15 residues long. As DNA, the CDR3 is TGTGCCAGCAGTTACTCGGGACTAAATAATTCACCCCTCCACTTT. Translating gives CASSYSGLNNSPLHF.

J is TRBJ2-1 and V is TRBV18; TRBD2 matches at 10 bases. V was pared by 1 base and J by 7 bases, with 4 bases of the junction left unmatched. The CDR3 is 15 amino acids. Germline loops: CDR1 KGHSH, CDR2 LQKENI. CDR3 DNA: TGTGCCAGCTCACCACGGAGCGGGGGGGCGAATGAGCAGTTCTTC. Residues: CASSPRSGGANEQFF.

J is TRBJ2-3 and V is TRBV24-1; D remains unclear. Trimming left V 9 bases short and J 1 base short, with 7 bases between. The CDR3 has 12 residues. The germline CDR1 and CDR2 sequences are KGHDR and SFDVKD. CDR3 in amino acids: CATARGTDTQYF. CDR3 nucleotide sequence: TGTGCCACCGCTCGAGGCACAGATACGCAGTATTTT.

This chain connects TRBV7-6 to TRBJ2-3; TRBD2 matches at 7 bases. The V segment lost 1 base and the J segment 0 bases; nucleotides outside the gene matches: 4. Germline CDR1 is SGHVS and CDR2 is FNYEAQ. The CDR3 is made up of 16 amino acids. As DNA, the CDR3 is TGTGCCAGCAGCTTAGACGGGGGGTATAGCACAGATACGCAGTATTTT. This gives the protein CASSLDGGYSTDTQYF.

This chain links TRBV6-5 with TRBJ1-5; D may be TRBD1 (5 bases). Germline V CDR1 and CDR2: MNHEY, SVGAGI. The CDR3 runs to 12 residues. Trimming shortened V by 6 bases and J by 4 bases, and 7 bases separated the two germline ends. In DNA form, the CDR3 reads TGTGCCAGCAGACAGGTAAATCAGCCCCAGCATTTT. It is translated as CASRQVNQPQHF.

The V and J genes are TRBV5-1 and TRBJ2-5; TRBD2 is a possible D gene (5 bases). The CDR3 is made up of 15 amino acids. CDR1 is SGHRS, CDR2 YFSETQ, per germline. V was cut by 4 bases and J by 5 bases, with 18 bases left in between. CDR3 sequence reads: CASSQDGLAGETQYF. In DNA form, the CDR3 reads TGCGCCAGCAGCCAGGACGGTCTTGCGGGTGAGACCCAGTACTTC. The entire variable domain, with the rest obtained from reference TRBV5-1 and TRBJ2-5, is as follows: KAGVTQTPRYLIKTRGQQVTLSCSPISGHRSVSWYQQTPGQGLQFLFEYFSETQRNKGNFPGRFSGRQFSNSRSEMNVSTLELGDSALYLCASSQDGLAGETQYFGPGTRLLVL.

V is TRBV19 and J is TRBJ1-2, with 7 bases lining up with TRBD1. V lost 9 bases and J lost 4; bases outside the gene matches: 17. The CDR3 covers 16 residues. CDR1 LNHDA and CDR2 SQIVND come from the germline V gene (reference sequence). CDR3 sequence (DNA): TGTGCCAGCTCATCAACGGGACACCGGGACAGCTATGGCTACACCTTC. Translated: CASSSTGHRDSYGYTF.

The rearrangement joins TRBV11-2 to TRBJ2-1; TRBD1 is a possible D gene (7 bases). The CDR3 spans 15 residues. The ends were cut back, 1 base at V and 6 bases at J, with 13 bases in the middle. Germline values: CDR1 SGHAT, CDR2 FQNNGV. The CDR3 DNA reads TGTGCCAGCAGCTTAGGACGCCAGGGGGGCAATGAGCAGTTCTTC. Its protein is CASSLGRQGGNEQFF.

The J gene is TRBJ2-5, the V gene TRBV5-4; 12 bases match TRBD1. V lost 4 bases, J lost 1 base, and 14 bases stayed unmatched. This CDR3 has 19 amino acids. Germline V gives CDR1 SGHNT, CDR2 YYREEE (reference sequence). The CDR3 nucleotides read TGTGCCAGCAGCCTCGGGACAGGGGGCAGTCTTTATATCCAAGAGACCCAGTACTTC. It encodes CASSLGTGGSLYIQETQYF.

CDR3 sequence: CASSLTGGTGTDTQYF. CDR3 DNA: TGTGCCAGCAGCTTAACGGGGGGGACTGGCACAGATACGCAGTATTTT. The rearrangement uses TRBV7-3 and TRBJ2-3, with 7 bases that match TRBD2. V was clipped by 0 bases and J by 1 base; unmatched bases: 4. Per germline, CDR1 SGHTA and CDR2 FQGTGA. The CDR3 has 16 residues.

The chain uses TRBV7-3 and TRBJ2-1; 9 bases match TRBD1. The CDR3 is 14 residues long. V gave up 7 bases and J gave up 7 bases; unmatched junction bases: 8. Germline CDR1 and CDR2: SGHTA and FQGTGA. CDR3 DNA: TGTGCCAGCAACCGCGGACAGGGGTCGAATGAGCAGTTCTTC. Its protein is CASNRGQGSNEQFF.

The V and J genes are TRBV6-4 and TRBJ2-1; 10 bases match TRBD2. This CDR3 has 14 amino acids. V lost 7 bases to trimming and J lost 4 bases; unmatched junction nucleotides: 4. The germline gives CDR1 MRHNA, CDR2 SNTAGT. Here the CDR3 DNA reads TGTGCCAGCAAAATAGCGGGGGGTTACAATGAGCAGTTCTTC. It yields the protein CASKIAGGYNEQFF.

The CDR3 DNA follows: TGTGCCAGCAGTGAAGACACGAGCACAGATACGCAGTATTTT. As protein: CASSEDTSTDTQYF. The rearrangement uses TRBV6-1 and TRBJ2-3; D gene unclear. This CDR3 region has 14 residues. Germline CDR1 MNHNS, CDR2 SASEGT. V was pared by 1 base and J by 0 bases, with 5 bases between.

This chain joins TRBV19 and TRBJ2-3; 7 bases map to TRBD2. The junction had 15 bases not matched to a gene; V was cut back by 11 bases and J by 4 bases. Per germline, CDR1 LNHDA and CDR2 SQIVND (reference sequence). CDR3 length: 15 amino acids. The CDR3: CACRNDGGNADTQYF. In DNA, the CDR3 is TGTGCCTGCAGAAACGACGGGGGGAACGCAGATACGCAGTATTTT.

This rearrangement joins TRBV4-2 to TRBJ1-1; D is ambiguous. The CDR3 extends over 15 amino acids. V was shortened by 0 bases and J by 1 base, with 9 bases between the two germline ends. Germline CDR1 and CDR2: LGHNA and YNFKEQ. The CDR3 DNA reads TGTGCCAGCAGCCAAGATTCAGAATGGAACACTGAAGCTTTCTTT. Residues: CASSQDSEWNTEAFF.

V is TRBV27 and J is TRBJ2-3, with a possible D match to TRBD2 (5 bases). V lost 5 bases, J lost 2 bases, and 17 bases lay in between. CDR1 is MNHEY, CDR2 SMNVEV, per germline (reference sequence). CDR3 length equals 16 residues. The CDR3 DNA reads TGTGCCAGCAGTACTCGGACTGGTCAAGACACAGATACGCAGTATTTT. Its protein is CASSTRTGQDTDTQYF.

The V and J genes are TRBV20-1 and TRBJ2-1; no clear D gene. This CDR3 has 13 residues. V gave up 3 bases and J gave up 4 bases, with 10 bases separating them. The V gene's germline CDR1 is DFQATT and CDR2 SNEGSKA (reference sequence). The CDR3: CSASRDTYNEQFF. CDR3 nucleotide sequence: TGCAGTGCTAGTAGAGACACTTACAATGAGCAGTTCTTC.